A single sample is the source of the 21 T cell receptor beta chains below, sequenced in a study of blood T cell repertoires in COVID-19. Some clones are missing from TCRdb's copy, which holds only in-frame ones; the method was immunoSEQ multiplex PCR. The sample records over 75,000 clones, 82% being singletons. Sequenced: peripheral blood. These receptors came from an elderly woman with acute or convalescent COVID-19.

The CDR3 coding sequence is TGTGCCAGTAGTATAACTAGCGGGCCCACAGATACGCAGTATTTT. It codes for CASSITSGPTDTQYF. This sequence joins TRBV19 and TRBJ2-3; 9 nucleotides match TRBD2. The CDR3 contains 15 residues. Unmatched junction bases numbered 2, after V lost 2 bases and J lost 2 bases. CDR1 is LNHDA, CDR2 SQIVND, per germline (reference sequence).

This clone was recorded a few times. This sample also contains other DNA sequences that code for the same CDR3. CDR3 sequence reads: CASSQLQGNTEAFF. CDR3 in DNA: TGTGCCAGCAGCCAGCTACAGGGGAACACTGAAGCTTTCTTT. The chain links TRBV3-1 (or the pseudogene TRBV3-2) to TRBJ1-1; the D gene is possibly TRBD1 (6 bases). V was cut by 3 bases and J by 1 base, with 9 bases left in between. From germline, CDR1 is LGHDT and CDR2 YNNKEL (reference sequence). This CDR3 region has 14 residues.

The CDR3 nucleotides read TGTGCCAGCACTCCTAATGGAAACACCATATATTTT. Translated: CASTPNGNTIYF. This chain connects TRBV12-3 or TRBV12-4 to TRBJ1-3; D remains unclear. The CDR3 extends over 12 amino acids. V lost 7 bases and J 3 bases, leaving 7 bases between the germline ends.

V gene TRBV3-1 (or the pseudogene TRBV3-2) combines with J gene TRBJ1-4, with a possible D match to TRBD1 (5 bases). From germline, CDR1 is LGHDT and CDR2 YNNKEL (reference sequence). The CDR3 consists of 13 residues. Trimming shortened V by 4 bases and J by 5 bases, and 8 bases separated the two germline ends. The DNA for the CDR3 is TGTGCCAGCAGCCCGACAGAAAATGAAAAACTGTTTTTT. Translation gives CASSPTENEKLFF.

CDR3 loop: CGAGTGGYTF. The CDR3 nucleotides are TGTGGTGCGGGTACCGGAGGCTACACCTTC. The V gene is TRBV28, the J gene TRBJ1-2; D gene ambiguous. CDR1 is MDHEN, CDR2 SYDVKM, per germline. The CDR3 is 10 amino acids.

The chain uses TRBV10-1 and TRBJ2-7; TRBD2 aligns across 11 bases. The germline V gene encodes CDR1 WNHNN and CDR2 SYGVQD (reference sequence). The CDR3 is made up of 14 amino acids. V lost 3 bases to trimming and J lost 7 bases; unmatched junction nucleotides: 5. CDR3 residues: CASSDLAGGGEQYF. CDR3 bases: TGCGCCAGCAGTGATCTAGCGGGAGGAGGGGAGCAGTACTTC.

The V call is TRBV18, the J call TRBJ1-5; D is ambiguous. The length of the CDR3 is 16 residues. Germline values: CDR1 KGHSH, CDR2 LQKENI. Trimming shortened V by 3 bases and J by 2 bases, and 14 bases separated the two germline ends. DNA for the CDR3: TGTGCCAGCTCACCCACGGCCTTCGGGGGCAATCAGCCCCAGCATTTT. Its translation is CASSPTAFGGNQPQHF.

The V gene is TRBV5-1, the J gene TRBJ2-2; D unclear. CDR1 is SGHRS and CDR2 is YFSETQ in the germline V gene. V was pared by 5 bases and J by 7 bases, with 18 bases between. CDR3 size: 15 residues. CDR3 protein: CASRPSEVRSGELFF. The CDR3 DNA reads as TGCGCCAGCAGGCCCTCCGAGGTCCGTAGCGGGGAGCTGTTTTTT.

V gene TRBV7-8 combines with J gene TRBJ2-7, with a possible D match to TRBD1 (6 bases). CDR3 length equals 14 residues. CDR1 is SGHVS and CDR2 is FQNEAQ in the germline V gene. V lost 5 bases and J 5 bases, leaving 16 bases between the germline ends. CDR3 region: CASSLQGNLHEQYF. The DNA of the CDR3 is TGTGCCAGCAGCCTCCAGGGGAACCTCCACGAGCAGTACTTC.

This clone came up a few times. The sample contains more than one DNA sequence encoding this CDR3. The chain links TRBV5-1 to TRBJ1-2; D gene uncertain. CDR1 and CDR2 (germline): SGHRS, YFSETQ. Trimming left V 0 bases short and J 3 bases short, with 6 bases between. The CDR3 is made up of 13 amino acids. The CDR3 protein is CASSLDRDYGYTF. The CDR3 DNA sequence: TGCGCCAGCAGCTTGGATCGGGACTATGGCTACACCTTC.

This chain links TRBV12-5 with TRBJ2-1, with 9 bases matching TRBD2. J lost 5 bases, V lost 1 base, and 3 bases had no gene match. The CDR3 extends over 15 amino acids. From germline, CDR1 is LGHNT and CDR2 FRNRAP. This CDR3 reads CASGLESGGHNEQFF. The CDR3 DNA follows: TGTGCTAGTGGTTTGGAGAGCGGGGGGCACAATGAGCAGTTCTTC.

This clone was counted between two and nine times. The chain combines TRBV6-6 with TRBJ1-6, with 9 bases that match TRBD1. The CDR3 has 14 amino acids. Germline-derived CDR1 and CDR2 are MNHNY and SVGAGI (reference sequence). The V and J ends lost 4 bases and 9 bases, in that order; junction bases with no gene match: 4. CDR3 nucleotide sequence: TGTGCCAGCAGTTTCGGGACAGGGCGTTCACCCCTCCACTTT. Residues: CASSFGTGRSPLHF.

The genes are TRBV28 and TRBJ1-5; D not resolved. The length of the CDR3 is 14 residues. Germline V lookup: CDR1 MDHEN, CDR2 SYDVKM. With 2 bases removed from V and 6 bases from J, the gap between germline ends came to 11 bases. The CDR3 protein is CASSLPGGGQPQHF. CDR3 DNA: TGTGCCAGCAGTTTACCGGGCGGAGGTCAGCCCCAGCATTTT.

The chain joins TRBV5-1 to TRBJ2-5, with TRBD1 matching over 12 bases. CDR3 length: 18 amino acids. With V trimmed by 2 bases and J by 6 bases, 14 bases remained unmatched. Germline CDR1 and CDR2: SGHRS and YFSETQ. CDR3 nucleotide sequence: TGCGCCAGCAGCTTATACATGAGCGGGACAGGGGGCGCGAAGACCCAGTACTTC. Its protein product is CASSLYMSGTGGAKTQYF.

This clone has a single count. The chain employs TRBV28 and TRBJ2-2; TRBD2 matches 12 bases. This CDR3 spans 17 amino acids. Trimming removed 7 bases from V and 6 bases from J; junction bases left unmatched: 12. Germline-derived CDR1 and CDR2 are MDHEN and SYDVKM. The CDR3 region has the DNA TGTGCCAGCACCCCGACTAGCGGGAGTAGGCGCGCCGGGGAGCTGTTTTTT. Residues: CASTPTSGSRRAGELFF. Looking up the rest from reference TRBV28 and TRBJ2-2 gives the full variable domain: DVKVTQSSRYLVKRTGEKVFLECVQDMDHENMFWYRQDPGLGLRLIYFSYDVKMKEKGDIPEGYSVSREKKERFSLILESASTNQTSMYLCASTPTSGSRRAGELFFGEGSRLTVL.

This chain links TRBV6-5 with TRBJ2-7; D unresolved. Germline CDR1 MNHEY, CDR2 SVGAGI. The CDR3 extends over 11 amino acids. The CDR3, as DNA: TGTGGACTCAAGGCGGCTTACGAGCAGTACTTC. Translated: CGLKAAYEQYF.

This chain uses TRBV28 with TRBJ2-1, with TRBD2 as a possible D gene (6 bases). Germline CDR1 MDHEN, CDR2 SYDVKM. CDR3 length equals 14 residues. Trimming left V 10 bases short and J 2 bases short, with 15 bases between. The CDR3 loop is CATDDAGPYNEQFF. Here the CDR3 DNA reads TGTGCCACCGACGACGCGGGACCCTACAATGAGCAGTTCTTC. The variable domain in full, completed from reference TRBV28 and TRBJ2-1, reads DVKVTQSSRYLVKRTGEKVFLECVQDMDHENMFWYRQDPGLGLRLIYFSYDVKMKEKGDIPEGYSVSREKKERFSLILESASTNQTSMYLCATDDAGPYNEQFFGPGTRLTVL.

The rearrangement uses TRBV7-9 and TRBJ1-1; D call uncertain. The V and J ends lost 7 bases and 2 bases respectively, with 8 bases between them. Germline-derived CDR1 and CDR2 are SEHNR and FQNEAQ (reference sequence). This CDR3 has 12 amino acids. CDR3 sequence (DNA): TGTGCCAGCAAACCGAGAAACACTGAAGCTTTCTTT. Translation: CASKPRNTEAFF.

As to this clone: At one end the junction does not follow the germline gene, possibly because of a read error. The chain uses TRBV5-1 and TRBJ2-1; D unclear. Germline V gene data show CDR1 as SGHRS and CDR2 as YFSETQ. The CDR3 extends over 15 amino acids. The CDR3 is CASSLVLRSNNEQFF. In DNA form, the CDR3 reads TGCGCCAGCAGCTTGGTACTCCGCTCCAACAATGAGCAGTTCTTC.

In its sample, this clone was seen once. V and J are TRBV6-2 or TRBV6-3 and TRBJ1-5, with a possible D match to TRBD1 (5 bases). Germline V lookup: CDR1 MNHEY, CDR2 SVGEGT. V dropped 2 bases and J dropped 6 bases, with 11 bases sitting between them. The CDR3 runs 14 residues. In nucleotides, the CDR3 is TGTGCCAGCAGTTACGGCGGGGCCGCTCAGCCCCAGCATTTT. Its protein product is CASSYGGAAQPQHF.

The chain carries TRBV3-1 (or the pseudogene TRBV3-2) and TRBJ1-6; the D is unclear. The ends were cut back, 4 bases at V and 17 bases at J, with 15 bases in the middle. There are 12 residues in the CDR3. Germline V gene data show CDR1 as LGHDT and CDR2 as YNNKEL (reference sequence). The CDR3 nucleotides read TGTGCCAGCAGCCCTCCCAACGGGGAAATCCACTTT. Protein: CASSPPNGEIHF.